A selection of T cell receptor beta chains follows, all from one sample in a study of blood T cells in healthy people across ages. TCRdb reanalysed the 5' RACE reads using MiXCR and keeps one entry per CDR3 protein. The sample has about 1.6 million distinct CDR3 sequences; 30% to 40% are singletons. Sequences were obtained from blood. These receptors all come from a woman in her twenties or thirties in good health. Each CDR3 is given with its conserved first and last residue. Fields, in order: V gene, clone size, D gene, J gene, CDR3 DNA, CDR3 protein. D genes are given only for firm matches. Not all rows give a size; the values are once, few, many and, for expanded clones, a class.

v_gene: TRBV4-3
abundance: NA
d_gene: TRBD2
j_gene: TRBJ2-4
CDR3nt: TGCGCCAGCAGCTCCTCCGAGAGCGGGAGGGACATTCAGTACTTC
CDR3aa: CASSSSESGRDIQYF

v_gene: TRBV30
abundance: few
d_gene: NA
j_gene: TRBJ2-1
CDR3nt: TGTGCCTGGAGCGAAAGCGGCCCCGGATATGAGCAGTTCTTC
CDR3aa: CAWSESGPGYEQFF

v_gene: TRBV12-3/TRBV12-4
abundance: NA
d_gene: TRBD2
j_gene: TRBJ2-7
CDR3nt: TGTGCCAGCAGTTTGCGGACTAGCGGGGCGGAGCAGTACTTC
CDR3aa: CASSLRTSGAEQYF

v_gene: TRBV9
abundance: few
d_gene: NA
j_gene: TRBJ1-2
CDR3nt: TGTGCCAGCAGCGGCTTGGGGAATGACTACACCTTC
CDR3aa: CASSGLGNDYTF

v_gene: TRBV27
abundance: NA
d_gene: NA
j_gene: TRBJ2-3
CDR3nt: TGTGCCAGCACTACACGACGGCTTTCTAGCACAGATACGCAGTATTTT
CDR3aa: CASTTRRLSSTDTQYF

v_gene: TRBV7-9
abundance: NA
d_gene: NA
j_gene: TRBJ2-7
CDR3nt: TGTGCCTGCAGCTTAGGCGGGGACAGCTACGAGCAGTACTTC
CDR3aa: CACSLGGDSYEQYF

v_gene: TRBV4-1
abundance: many
d_gene: TRBD2
j_gene: TRBJ2-1
CDR3nt: TGCGCCAGCAGCCAAGCCCCCTTGGGTAGCGGGGCGATGGGTGAGCAGTTCTTC
CDR3aa: CASSQAPLGSGAMGEQFF

v_gene: TRBV11-1
abundance: NA
d_gene: NA
j_gene: TRBJ2-5
CDR3nt: TGTGCCAGCAGCTTAGAGAGGATAGAGACCCAGTACTTC
CDR3aa: CASSLERIETQYF

v_gene: TRBV2
abundance: few
d_gene: NA
j_gene: TRBJ2-1
CDR3nt: TGTGCCAGCAGTGACACCCGGTCCCAAGAGCAGTTCTTC
CDR3aa: CASSDTRSQEQFF

v_gene: TRBV3-1
abundance: once
d_gene: NA
j_gene: TRBJ2-3
CDR3nt: TGTGCCAGCAGCCCCCACCGGGGCGTAGAGGGAGCTACGCAGTATTTT
CDR3aa: CASSPHRGVEGATQYF

v_gene: TRBV2
abundance: few
d_gene: NA
j_gene: TRBJ2-5
CDR3nt: TGTGCCAGCAGTGTATTGGCTGATAAAGAGACCCAGTACTTC
CDR3aa: CASSVLADKETQYF

v_gene: TRBV20-1
abundance: NA
d_gene: TRBD1
j_gene: TRBJ1-2
CDR3nt: TGCAGTGCTAGAGCCCTGGGACAGGGGAGTGTCTACACCTTC
CDR3aa: CSARALGQGSVYTF

v_gene: TRBV6-5
abundance: NA
d_gene: TRBD1
j_gene: TRBJ1-2
CDR3nt: TGTGCCAGCAGTAGGACAGGGTCGAGTGGCTACACCTTC
CDR3aa: CASSRTGSSGYTF

v_gene: TRBV5-1
abundance: few
d_gene: NA
j_gene: TRBJ2-7
CDR3nt: TGCGCCAGCAGCTTGGGAGTGTACAGATACGAGCAGTACTTC
CDR3aa: CASSLGVYRYEQYF

v_gene: TRBV20-1
abundance: NA
d_gene: TRBD2
j_gene: TRBJ2-1
CDR3nt: TGCAGTGCCAATAGCGGGAGCTCCTACAATGAGCAGTTCTTC
CDR3aa: CSANSGSSYNEQFF

v_gene: TRBV7-2
abundance: NA
d_gene: NA
j_gene: TRBJ1-5
CDR3nt: TGTGCCAGCAGCTTAGTTAATTCGGGGCTTGGGCAGCCCCAGCATTTT
CDR3aa: CASSLVNSGLGQPQHF

v_gene: TRBV20-1
abundance: few
d_gene: NA
j_gene: TRBJ2-1
CDR3nt: TGCAGTGCTAGACCTTTCCAAGAGCAGTTCTTC
CDR3aa: CSARPFQEQFF

v_gene: TRBV28
abundance: once
d_gene: TRBD2
j_gene: TRBJ2-7
CDR3nt: TGTGCCAGCAGGACTTCTAGCGGGAGGTCCTACGAGCAGTACTTC
CDR3aa: CASRTSSGRSYEQYF

v_gene: TRBV7-3
abundance: few
d_gene: NA
j_gene: TRBJ2-1
CDR3nt: TGTGCCAGCAGCTTAGGTGGAAGGCAGTTCTTC
CDR3aa: CASSLGGRQFF

v_gene: TRBV10-1
abundance: NA
d_gene: NA
j_gene: TRBJ1-1
CDR3nt: TGCGCCAGCAGTCAAAGGGTGGACGCTGAAGCTTTCTTT
CDR3aa: CASSQRVDAEAFF

v_gene: TRBV5-5
abundance: NA
d_gene: NA
j_gene: TRBJ1-1
CDR3nt: TGTGCCAGCAGCTTGTTCTCGGCAACTGAAGCTTTCTTT
CDR3aa: CASSLFSATEAFF